Listed below are T cell receptor beta chains from one sample, sequenced in a study of sequential checkpoint blockade in melanoma. Measured with immunoSEQ multiplex PCR; TCRdb has only the in-frame clones, and not every one. The sample records 40,000 or so clones, approximately 84% being singletons. The sample in question was CD8+ T cells sorted from blood (inferred from file names), obtained from a patient given nivolumab and ipilimumab in sequence. The receptors were sampled from a human donor with melanoma. The CDR3 runs from the conserved cysteine through the conserved F or W. A D gene is named only where the DNA matches it firmly.

d_gene: -
v_gene: TRBV28
len: 13
j_gene: TRBJ2-1
CDR3aa: CASSAGVYNEQFF

d_gene: -
v_gene: TRBV28
len: 12
j_gene: TRBJ2-7
CDR3aa: CASSSNSYEQYF

d_gene: -
v_gene: TRBV6-5
len: 13
j_gene: TRBJ1-1
CDR3aa: CASSYPGNTEAFF

d_gene: -
v_gene: TRBV4-1
len: 15
j_gene: TRBJ2-7
CDR3aa: CASSQGISGLPKQYF

d_gene: -
v_gene: TRBV7-9
len: 16
j_gene: TRBJ1-3
CDR3aa: CASSLPTGEAGNTIYF

d_gene: -
v_gene: TRBV12-5
len: 12
j_gene: TRBJ2-1
CDR3aa: CASGPPSGEQFF

d_gene: TRBD1
v_gene: TRBV16
len: 18
j_gene: TRBJ1-2
CDR3aa: CASSLHARDSTRGYGYTF

d_gene: -
v_gene: TRBV27
len: 16
j_gene: TRBJ2-7
CDR3aa: CASSLSPDRFAYEQYF

d_gene: -
v_gene: TRBV21-1
len: 18
j_gene: TRBJ1-5
CDR3aa: CASSKEVDEPGCNQPQHF

d_gene: -
v_gene: TRBV9
len: 12
j_gene: TRBJ1-2
CDR3aa: CASSAGQYGYTF

d_gene: TRBD1
v_gene: TRBV10-3
len: 14
j_gene: TRBJ1-1
CDR3aa: CAIRPPGGNTEAFF

d_gene: TRBD1
v_gene: TRBV7-6
len: 16
j_gene: TRBJ2-7
CDR3aa: CASSPQVVQGGDEQYF

d_gene: -
v_gene: TRBV5-6
len: 14
j_gene: TRBJ2-5
CDR3aa: CASSRTGRGETQYF

d_gene: -
v_gene: TRBV18
len: 16
j_gene: TRBJ1-6
CDR3aa: CASSPLGSSYNSPLHF

d_gene: TRBD1
v_gene: TRBV27
len: 14
j_gene: TRBJ2-1
CDR3aa: CASSFGQGFDEQFF

d_gene: -
v_gene: TRBV28
len: 14
j_gene: TRBJ1-2
CDR3aa: CASSFRGGNYGYTF

d_gene: TRBD2
v_gene: TRBV19
len: 15
j_gene: TRBJ2-1
CDR3aa: CASSMGTRGYNEQFF

d_gene: -
v_gene: TRBV7-6
len: 13
j_gene: TRBJ2-7
CDR3aa: CASSLGTTHEQYF

d_gene: -
v_gene: TRBV7-2
len: 15
j_gene: TRBJ2-7
CDR3aa: CASSLDWQGPYEQYF

d_gene: TRBD2
v_gene: TRBV13
len: 19
j_gene: TRBJ2-3
CDR3aa: CASSLVGLADPRGTDTQYF

d_gene: -
v_gene: TRBV5-6
len: 13
j_gene: TRBJ2-7
CDR3aa: CASSFQGSYEQYF

d_gene: -
v_gene: TRBV5-6
len: 14
j_gene: TRBJ1-1
CDR3aa: CASSFQPGNTEAFF

d_gene: TRBD1
v_gene: TRBV6-5
len: 15
j_gene: TRBJ1-2
CDR3aa: CASSYSPQGAYGYTF

d_gene: TRBD1
v_gene: TRBV6-1
len: 15
j_gene: TRBJ2-1
CDR3aa: CASSEAGTAYNEQFF

d_gene: TRBD1
v_gene: TRBV6-4
len: 15
j_gene: TRBJ2-6
CDR3aa: CASSAQGPGANVLTF

d_gene: -
v_gene: TRBV6-1
len: 16
j_gene: TRBJ2-6
CDR3aa: CASSEQGGSGANVLTF

d_gene: TRBD1
v_gene: TRBV5-8
len: 18
j_gene: TRBJ2-1
CDR3aa: CASSLGGGRGQGYNEQFF

d_gene: TRBD1
v_gene: TRBV2
len: 12
j_gene: TRBJ1-1
CDR3aa: CAIRQGRGEAFF

d_gene: -
v_gene: TRBV2
len: 16
j_gene: TRBJ1-5
CDR3aa: CASSKQGIVSNQPQHF

d_gene: -
v_gene: TRBV4-1
len: 12
j_gene: TRBJ2-2
CDR3aa: CATGSRAGELFF

d_gene: TRBD1
v_gene: TRBV5-1
len: 14
j_gene: TRBJ1-2
CDR3aa: CASTPGQAYYGYTF

d_gene: TRBD2
v_gene: TRBV6-1
len: 17
j_gene: TRBJ2-7
CDR3aa: CASSEMMPGLAAYEQYF

d_gene: -
v_gene: TRBV30
len: 14
j_gene: TRBJ2-1
CDR3aa: CAWSGRQRYNEQFF